Included here is one T cell receptor (beta chain) sequence, with context. Its antigen remains unknown. This table comes from immunoSEQ multiplex PCR, and its TCRdb copy is limited to in-frame clones, with some not included. The data show about 160,000 clones, around nine tenths seen once. This sample was taken from a study of T cell responses to AZD1222 COVID-19 vaccine. Study-wide findings and caveats: Across the whole spike, CD4 TCRs peaked at regions 160-218 and 743-854.

V lost 6 bases, J lost 3 bases, and 5 bases stayed unmatched. The CDR3 covers 13 residues. The chain combines TRBV12-3 or TRBV12-4 with TRBJ2-7, with 7 positions matching TRBD1. This specimen was peripheral blood, taken on day 0 of AZD1222 vaccination. This TCR was sampled from an adult in good health. CDR3 coding DNA: TGTGCCAGCAGGCCGGGACAGCTCTACGAGCAGTACTTC. Amino acid sequence: CASRPGQLYEQYF.